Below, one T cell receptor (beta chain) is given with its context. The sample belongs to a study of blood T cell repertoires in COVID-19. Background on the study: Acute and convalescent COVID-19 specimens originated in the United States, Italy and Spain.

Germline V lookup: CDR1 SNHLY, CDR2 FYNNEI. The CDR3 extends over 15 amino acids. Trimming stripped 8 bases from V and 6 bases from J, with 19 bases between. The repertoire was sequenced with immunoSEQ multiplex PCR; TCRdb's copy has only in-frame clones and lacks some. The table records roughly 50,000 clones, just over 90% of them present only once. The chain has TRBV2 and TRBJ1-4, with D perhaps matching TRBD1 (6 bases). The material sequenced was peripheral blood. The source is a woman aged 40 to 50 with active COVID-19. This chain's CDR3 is CASGTGFVSDEKLFF. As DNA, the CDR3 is TGTGCCAGCGGTACAGGGTTCGTGTCGGATGAAAAACTGTTTTTT.